This TCR beta chain was recovered during a study of shared clonotypes between healthy human individuals. Whole-study context: The plates for each donor numbered three CD4 naive, three CD4 memory, two CD8 naive and one CD8 memory.

When replicate PCRs were run on sorted subsets, they used approximately 0.2 ug DNA, approximately 33,000 T cell genomes. This table comes from immunoSEQ multiplex PCR, and its TCRdb copy is limited to in-frame clones, with some not included. This table has 2 million or so clones, about 94% appearing once. As concerns this clone: Its antigen is as yet unknown.

This CDR3 has 13 residues. Per the germline V gene, CDR1 is MNHEY and CDR2 is SMNVEV (reference sequence). V gave up 5 bases and J gave up 2 bases, with 10 bases separating them. Naivety among CD8 cells was defined by CD45RO negativity and positive CCR7 selection, thereby excluding terminally differentiated effector memory CD45RA+ cells. Study conclusions and caveats: In a handful of donors, about 5% of naive CD4 clonotypes appeared in common. Non-shared clonotypes were found to have lower generation probabilities than the clonotypes that were shared by all four of the sorted-subset donors.

Sequenced material: naive CD8+ T cells sorted from blood. The clonotype was recovered from a man aged 18-30 years in good health. V is TRBV27 and J is TRBJ2-7; D may match TRBD1 or TRBD2 (5 bases each). The CDR3 reads CASSPGAAYEQYF. Here the CDR3 DNA reads TGTGCCAGCAGTCCCGGGGCAGCCTACGAGCAGTACTTC.